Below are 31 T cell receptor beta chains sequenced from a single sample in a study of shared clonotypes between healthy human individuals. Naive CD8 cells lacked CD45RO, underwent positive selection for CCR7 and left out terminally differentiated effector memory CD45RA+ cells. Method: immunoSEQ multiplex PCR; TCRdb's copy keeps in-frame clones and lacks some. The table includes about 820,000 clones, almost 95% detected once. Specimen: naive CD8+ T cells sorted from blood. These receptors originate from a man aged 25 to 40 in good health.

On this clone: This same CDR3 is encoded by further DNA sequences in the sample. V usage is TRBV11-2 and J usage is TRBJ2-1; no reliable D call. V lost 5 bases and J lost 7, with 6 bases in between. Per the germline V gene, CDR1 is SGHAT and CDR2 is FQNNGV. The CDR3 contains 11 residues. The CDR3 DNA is TGTGCCAGCAGCCTGTTTAATGAGCAGTTCTTC. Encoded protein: CASSLFNEQFF.

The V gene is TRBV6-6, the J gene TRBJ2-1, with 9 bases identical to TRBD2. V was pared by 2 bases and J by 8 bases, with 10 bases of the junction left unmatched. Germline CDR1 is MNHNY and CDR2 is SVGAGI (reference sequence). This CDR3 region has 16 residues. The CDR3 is CASSYGTGLAADEQFF. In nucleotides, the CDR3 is TGTGCCAGCAGTTACGGCACGGGACTAGCAGCGGATGAGCAGTTCTTC.

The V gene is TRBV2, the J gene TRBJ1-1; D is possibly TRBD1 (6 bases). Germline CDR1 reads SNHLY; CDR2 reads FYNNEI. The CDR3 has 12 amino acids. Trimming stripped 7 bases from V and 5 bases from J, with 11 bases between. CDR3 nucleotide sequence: TGTGCCAGCATCCAGGGGAAAACTGAAGCTTTCTTT. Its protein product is CASIQGKTEAFF.

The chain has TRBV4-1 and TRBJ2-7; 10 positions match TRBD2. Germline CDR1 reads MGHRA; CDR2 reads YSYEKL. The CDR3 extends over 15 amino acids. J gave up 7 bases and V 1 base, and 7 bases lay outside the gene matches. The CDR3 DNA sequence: TGCGCCAGCAGCCAAGTGTCTAGCGGGAGAGGGGAGCAGTACTTC. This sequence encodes CASSQVSSGRGEQYF.

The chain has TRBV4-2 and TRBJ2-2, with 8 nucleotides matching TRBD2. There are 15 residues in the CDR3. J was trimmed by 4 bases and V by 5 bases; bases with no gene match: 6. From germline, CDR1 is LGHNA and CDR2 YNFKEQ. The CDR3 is CASSALAEFTGELFF. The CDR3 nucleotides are TGTGCCAGCAGCGCACTAGCGGAGTTCACCGGGGAGCTGTTTTTT.

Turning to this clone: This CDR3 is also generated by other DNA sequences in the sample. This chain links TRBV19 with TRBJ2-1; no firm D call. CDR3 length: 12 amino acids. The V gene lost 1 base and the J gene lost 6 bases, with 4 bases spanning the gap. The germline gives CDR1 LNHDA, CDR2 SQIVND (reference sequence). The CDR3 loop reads CASSIGLNEQFF. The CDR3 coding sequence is TGTGCCAGTAGTATAGGACTCAATGAGCAGTTCTTC.

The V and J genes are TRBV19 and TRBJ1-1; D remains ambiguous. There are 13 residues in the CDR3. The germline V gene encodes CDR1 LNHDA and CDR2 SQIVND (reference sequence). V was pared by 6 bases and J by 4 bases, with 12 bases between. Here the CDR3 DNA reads TGTGCCAGTAGATCAGAAGGGCTCACTGAAGCTTTCTTT. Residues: CASRSEGLTEAFF.

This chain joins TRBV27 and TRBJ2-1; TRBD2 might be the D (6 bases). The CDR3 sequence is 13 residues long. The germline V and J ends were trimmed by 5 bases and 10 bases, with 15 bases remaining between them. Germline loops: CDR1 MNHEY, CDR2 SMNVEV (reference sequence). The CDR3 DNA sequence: TGTGCCAGCAGTCCCGATAGCGGCACGGAGCAGTTCTTC. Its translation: CASSPDSGTEQFF.

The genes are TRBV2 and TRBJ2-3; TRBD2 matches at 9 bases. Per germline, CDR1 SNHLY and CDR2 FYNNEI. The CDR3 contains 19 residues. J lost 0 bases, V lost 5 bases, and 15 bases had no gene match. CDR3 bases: TGTGCCAGCAGTCGAAAAACTAGCGGGCGGCTCTCTAGCACAGATACGCAGTATTTT. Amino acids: CASSRKTSGRLSSTDTQYF.

CDR3 bases: TGTGCCAGCAGCTTGGCCGGACCTTACCCTTATGGCTACACCTTC. Translation: CASSLAGPYPYGYTF. J is TRBJ1-2 and V is TRBV5-5; D gene unclear. Germline V gives CDR1 SGHKS, CDR2 YYEKEE (reference sequence). V lost 0 bases and J lost 5, with 14 bases in between. The CDR3 is 15 amino acids. The whole variable domain, remainder taken from reference TRBV5-5 and TRBJ1-2, is DAGVTQSPTHLIKTRGQQVTLRCSPISGHKSVSWYQQVLGQGPQFIFQYYEKEERGRGNFPDRFSARQFPNYSSELNVNALLLGDSALYLCASSLAGPYPYGYTFGSGTRLTVV.

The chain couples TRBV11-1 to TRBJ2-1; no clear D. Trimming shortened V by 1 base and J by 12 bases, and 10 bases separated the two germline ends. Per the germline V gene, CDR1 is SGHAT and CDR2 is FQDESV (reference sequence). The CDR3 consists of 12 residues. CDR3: CASSLEGTLQFF. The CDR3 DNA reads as TGTGCCAGCAGCTTAGAGGGCACTTTGCAGTTCTTC.

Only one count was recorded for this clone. This chain's CDR3 is CASSSGVGETQYF. CDR3 in DNA: TGCGCCAGCAGTTCGGGAGTTGGAGAGACCCAGTACTTC. The chain carries TRBV4-3 and TRBJ2-5; D possibly corresponds to TRBD2 (6 bases). The germline CDR1 and CDR2 sequences are LGHNA and YSLEER. V lost 6 bases and J 4 bases, leaving 12 bases between the germline ends. The CDR3 is 13 amino acids.

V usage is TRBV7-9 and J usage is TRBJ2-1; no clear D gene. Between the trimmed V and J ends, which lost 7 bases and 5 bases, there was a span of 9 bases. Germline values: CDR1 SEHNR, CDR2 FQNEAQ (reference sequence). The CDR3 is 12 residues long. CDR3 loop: CASMEEDNEQFF. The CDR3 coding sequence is TGTGCCAGCATGGAAGAAGACAATGAGCAGTTCTTC.

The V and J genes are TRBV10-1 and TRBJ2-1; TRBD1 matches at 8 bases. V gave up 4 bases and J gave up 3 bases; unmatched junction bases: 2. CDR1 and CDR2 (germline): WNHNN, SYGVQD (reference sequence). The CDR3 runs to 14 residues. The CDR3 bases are TGCGCCAGCAGTGGTACAGGGGGCTACAATGAGCAGTTCTTC. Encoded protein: CASSGTGGYNEQFF.

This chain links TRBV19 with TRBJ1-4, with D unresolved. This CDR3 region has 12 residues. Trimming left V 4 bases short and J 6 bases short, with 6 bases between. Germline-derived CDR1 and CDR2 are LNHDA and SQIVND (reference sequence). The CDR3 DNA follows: TGTGCCAGTAGTAGGCGAGATGAAAAACTGTTTTTT. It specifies CASSRRDEKLFF.

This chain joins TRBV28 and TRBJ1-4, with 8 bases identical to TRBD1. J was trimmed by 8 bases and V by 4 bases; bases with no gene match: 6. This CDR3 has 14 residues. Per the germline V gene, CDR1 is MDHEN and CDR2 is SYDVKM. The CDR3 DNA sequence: TGTGCCAGCAGTTGGGACAGGAAGGAAGAAAAACTGTTTTTT. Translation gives CASSWDRKEEKLFF.

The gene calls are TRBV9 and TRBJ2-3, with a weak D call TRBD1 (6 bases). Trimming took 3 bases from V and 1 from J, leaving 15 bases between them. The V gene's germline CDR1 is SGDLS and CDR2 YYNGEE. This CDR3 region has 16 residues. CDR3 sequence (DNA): TGTGCCAGCAGCGCTAGGGTTGGGGGCCGCACAGATACGCAGTATTTT. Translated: CASSARVGGRTDTQYF.

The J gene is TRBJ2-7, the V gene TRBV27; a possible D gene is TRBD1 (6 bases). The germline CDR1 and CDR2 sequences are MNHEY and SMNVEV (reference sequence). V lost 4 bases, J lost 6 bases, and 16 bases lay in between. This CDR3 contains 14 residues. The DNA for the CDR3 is TGTGCCAGCAGTTCGATAGACAGGACCCCCGAGCAGTACTTC. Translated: CASSSIDRTPEQYF.

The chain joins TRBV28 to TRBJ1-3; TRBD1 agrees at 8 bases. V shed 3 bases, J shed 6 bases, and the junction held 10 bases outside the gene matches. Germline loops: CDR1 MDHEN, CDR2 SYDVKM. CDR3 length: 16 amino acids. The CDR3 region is CASSFSPQGAANTIYF. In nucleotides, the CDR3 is TGTGCCAGCAGTTTCAGCCCGCAGGGGGCTGCAAACACCATATATTTT.

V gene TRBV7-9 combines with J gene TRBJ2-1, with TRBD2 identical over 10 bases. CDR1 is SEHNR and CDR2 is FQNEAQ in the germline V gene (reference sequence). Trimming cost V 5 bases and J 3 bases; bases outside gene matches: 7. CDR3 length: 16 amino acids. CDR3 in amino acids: CASSGGLAGDYNEQFF. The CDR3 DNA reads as TGTGCCAGCAGCGGGGGCCTAGCGGGAGACTACAATGAGCAGTTCTTC.

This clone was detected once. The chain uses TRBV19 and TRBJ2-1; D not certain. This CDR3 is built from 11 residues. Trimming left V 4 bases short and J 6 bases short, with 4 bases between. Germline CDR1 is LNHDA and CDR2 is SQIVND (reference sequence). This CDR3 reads CASSSFNEQFF. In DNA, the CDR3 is TGTGCCAGTAGTAGCTTCAATGAGCAGTTCTTC.

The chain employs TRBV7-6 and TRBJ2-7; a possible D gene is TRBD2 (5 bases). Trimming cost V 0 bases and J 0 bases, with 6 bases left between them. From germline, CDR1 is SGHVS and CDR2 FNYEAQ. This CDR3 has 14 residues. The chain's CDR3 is CASSLASDSYEQYF. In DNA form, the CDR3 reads TGTGCCAGCAGCTTAGCTAGCGACTCCTACGAGCAGTACTTC. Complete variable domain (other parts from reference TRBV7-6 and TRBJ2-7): GAGVSQSPRYKVTKRGQDVALRCDPISGHVSLYWYRQALGQGPEFLTYFNYEAQQDKSGLPNDRFSAERPEGSISTLTIQRTEQRDSAMYRCASSLASDSYEQYFGPGTRLTVT.

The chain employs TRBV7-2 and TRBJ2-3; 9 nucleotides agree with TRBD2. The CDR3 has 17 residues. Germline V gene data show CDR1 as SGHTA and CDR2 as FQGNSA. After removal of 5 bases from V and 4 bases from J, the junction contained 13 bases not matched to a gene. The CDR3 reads CASSPLLKREVPDTQYF. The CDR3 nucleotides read TGTGCCAGCAGCCCCCTTTTAAAGCGGGAGGTTCCAGATACGCAGTATTTT.

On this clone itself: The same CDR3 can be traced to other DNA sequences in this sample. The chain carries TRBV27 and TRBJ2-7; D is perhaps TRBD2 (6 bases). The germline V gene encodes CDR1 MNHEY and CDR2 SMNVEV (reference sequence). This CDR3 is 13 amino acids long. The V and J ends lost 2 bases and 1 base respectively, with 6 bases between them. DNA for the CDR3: TGTGCCAGCAGTTTACGGGGGTCCTACGAGCAGTACTTC. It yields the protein CASSLRGSYEQYF.

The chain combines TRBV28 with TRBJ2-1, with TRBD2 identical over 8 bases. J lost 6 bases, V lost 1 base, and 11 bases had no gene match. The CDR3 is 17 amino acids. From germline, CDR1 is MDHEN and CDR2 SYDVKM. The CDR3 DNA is TGTGCCAGCAGTTTATCGGTTCGGGAGGGCCGCGGCAATGAGCAGTTCTTC. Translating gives CASSLSVREGRGNEQFF.

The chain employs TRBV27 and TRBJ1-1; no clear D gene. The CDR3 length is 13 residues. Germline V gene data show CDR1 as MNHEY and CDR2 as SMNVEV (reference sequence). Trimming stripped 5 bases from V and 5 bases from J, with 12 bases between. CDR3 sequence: CASSLILGTEAFF. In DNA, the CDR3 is TGTGCCAGCAGTCTCATTTTGGGGACTGAAGCTTTCTTT.

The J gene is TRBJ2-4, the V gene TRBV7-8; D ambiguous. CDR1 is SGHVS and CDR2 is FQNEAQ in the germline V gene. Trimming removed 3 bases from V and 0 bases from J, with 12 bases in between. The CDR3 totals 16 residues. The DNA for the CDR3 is TGTGCCAGCAGCTTTAAGCCCATCCTAGCCAAAAACATTCAGTACTTC. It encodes CASSFKPILAKNIQYF.

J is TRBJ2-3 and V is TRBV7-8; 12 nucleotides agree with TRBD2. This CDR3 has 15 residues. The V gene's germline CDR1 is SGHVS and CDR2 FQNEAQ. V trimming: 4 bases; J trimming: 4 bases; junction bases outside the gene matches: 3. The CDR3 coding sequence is TGTGCCAGCAGCTCCCTAGCGGGAGGGCCAGATACGCAGTATTTT. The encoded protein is CASSSLAGGPDTQYF.

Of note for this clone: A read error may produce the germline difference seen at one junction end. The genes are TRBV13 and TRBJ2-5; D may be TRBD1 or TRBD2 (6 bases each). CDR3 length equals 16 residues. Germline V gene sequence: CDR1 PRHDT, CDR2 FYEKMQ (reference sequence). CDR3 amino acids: CASSHKGGITQATQYF. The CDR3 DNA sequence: TGTGCCAGCAGCCATAAGGGGGGCATCACCCAAGCGACCCAGTACTTC.

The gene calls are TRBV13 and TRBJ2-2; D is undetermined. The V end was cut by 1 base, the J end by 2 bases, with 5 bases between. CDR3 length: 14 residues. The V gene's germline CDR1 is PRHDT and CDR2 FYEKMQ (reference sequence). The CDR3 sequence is CASSLDQNTGELFF. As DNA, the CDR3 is TGTGCCAGCAGCTTAGACCAAAACACCGGGGAGCTGTTTTTT.

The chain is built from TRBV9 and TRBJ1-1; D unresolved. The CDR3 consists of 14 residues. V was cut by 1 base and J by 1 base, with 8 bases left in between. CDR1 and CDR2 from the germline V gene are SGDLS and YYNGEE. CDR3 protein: CASSVTGWNTEAFF. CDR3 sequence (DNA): TGTGCCAGCAGCGTAACCGGCTGGAACACTGAAGCTTTCTTT.